The clone carrying this T cell receptor beta chain appeared a single time. Its antigen is unidentified. These data are taken from a study of long-term antiretroviral therapy in people with HIV. General observations from the study: Controls had broader CDR3 length ranges than HIV repertoires did. Transplant-donor-level diversity was not reached after ART, though diversity increased. Regardless of time point, clones expanded before ART dominated the repertoire.

Germline lookup yields CDR1 SQVTM and CDR2 ANQGSEA. The CDR3 sequence is 13 residues long. Trimming shortened V by 4 bases and J by 3 bases, and 13 bases separated the two germline ends. Researchers report immunoSEQ v3.0 was run at survey level. Sequencing efforts were directed toward about 40,000-55,000 T-cell genomes per sample. Profiled with immunoSEQ multiplex PCR; TCRdb holds only in-frame clones, not every one. Of roughly 17,000 clones detected, 90% to 95% appear once; the ten largest clones hold approximately 1.5%. This receptor was obtained from a man younger than 40 with HIV. V usage is TRBV29-1 and J usage is TRBJ2-7, with a weak D call TRBD2 (6 bases). Material: unsorted PBMCs, obtained approximately 11 years after starting antiretroviral therapy. The CDR3 sequence is CSVVGQGGYEQYF. The CDR3 DNA sequence: TGCAGCGTTGTTGGGCAGGGAGGCTACGAGCAGTACTTC.